The rows below give T cell receptor beta chains drawn from one sample of a study of blood T cell repertoires in COVID-19. Profiling relied on immunoSEQ multiplex PCR, and the TCRdb table lists in-frame clones only, not all of them. The top ten clones hold around 1.6% of a sample with about 150,000 clones, roughly 87% of them seen once. Material for sequencing was peripheral blood. The receptor set was obtained from a human donor in a cohort sampled during active COVID-19. CDR3s include the opening cysteine and the closing phenylalanine or tryptophan. The D gene is left open where the match is weak.

j_call: TRBJ2-7
d_call: .
v_call: TRBV28
cdr3_aa: CASSFPQAVTYEQYF

j_call: TRBJ2-5
d_call: TRBD2
v_call: TRBV6-5
cdr3_aa: CASKRGQTQYF

j_call: TRBJ2-5
d_call: .
v_call: TRBV7-2
cdr3_aa: CASSFGGLETQYF

j_call: TRBJ2-7
d_call: .
v_call: TRBV2
cdr3_aa: CASSEAQGGSYEQYF

j_call: TRBJ1-2
d_call: TRBD1
v_call: TRBV13
cdr3_aa: CASSLDWGQEGYTF

j_call: TRBJ2-5
d_call: TRBD2
v_call: TRBV7-3
cdr3_aa: CASSLAGGRETQYF

j_call: TRBJ2-1
d_call: TRBD2
v_call: TRBV6-5
cdr3_aa: CATLAGNNEQFF

j_call: TRBJ2-4
d_call: TRBD2
v_call: TRBV9
cdr3_aa: CASSVGGTGTSETKNIQYF

j_call: TRBJ2-1
d_call: TRBD1
v_call: TRBV6-4
cdr3_aa: CASSEGTGGNEQFF

j_call: TRBJ2-2
d_call: .
v_call: TRBV6-5
cdr3_aa: CASSLLVTGELFF

j_call: TRBJ2-5
d_call: TRBD2
v_call: TRBV7-6
cdr3_aa: CASSLGRVETQYF

j_call: TRBJ1-5
d_call: TRBD1
v_call: TRBV6-4
cdr3_aa: CASSDVLRTGIRNQPQHF

j_call: TRBJ2-5
d_call: .
v_call: TRBV6-4
cdr3_aa: CASSRTAEETQYF

j_call: TRBJ2-7
d_call: .
v_call: TRBV3-1/TRBV3-2
cdr3_aa: CASSLRGGTPCF

j_call: TRBJ2-3
d_call: .
v_call: TRBV19
cdr3_aa: CASSISVSTDTQYF

j_call: TRBJ2-5
d_call: .
v_call: TRBV18
cdr3_aa: CASSPQSVREETQYF

j_call: TRBJ2-5
d_call: .
v_call: TRBV7-3
cdr3_aa: CASSLNARGTQYF

j_call: TRBJ2-5
d_call: TRBD1
v_call: TRBV6-6
cdr3_aa: CASSFLQGAETQYF

j_call: TRBJ2-3
d_call: .
v_call: TRBV19
cdr3_aa: CASIQGDTQYF

j_call: TRBJ2-1
d_call: .
v_call: TRBV19
cdr3_aa: CASSIPNGYNEQFF

j_call: TRBJ1-5
d_call: .
v_call: TRBV4-3
cdr3_aa: CASWTHSNQPQHF

j_call: TRBJ1-1
d_call: TRBD1
v_call: TRBV5-1
cdr3_aa: CASSLGSGQGAEAFF

j_call: TRBJ1-4
d_call: TRBD1
v_call: TRBV2
cdr3_aa: CASSRTGNEKLFF

j_call: TRBJ2-1
d_call: TRBD2
v_call: TRBV3-1/TRBV3-2
cdr3_aa: CASSQDLGLAVYNEQFF

j_call: TRBJ2-2
d_call: TRBD2
v_call: TRBV3-1/TRBV3-2
cdr3_aa: CASSPRQAGGGELFF

j_call: TRBJ2-7
d_call: TRBD1
v_call: TRBV5-5
cdr3_aa: CASSPVPGQISYEQYF

j_call: TRBJ1-6
d_call: TRBD1
v_call: TRBV2
cdr3_aa: CASSRNRGTNSPLHF

j_call: TRBJ2-3
d_call: TRBD2
v_call: TRBV7-2
cdr3_aa: CASSPGGGFPDTQYF

j_call: TRBJ2-3
d_call: .
v_call: TRBV2
cdr3_aa: CASGPGGTQYF

j_call: TRBJ2-7
d_call: .
v_call: TRBV5-4
cdr3_aa: CASSLDGPREQYF

j_call: TRBJ2-1
d_call: TRBD2
v_call: TRBV18
cdr3_aa: CASSLTSGGYNEQFF

j_call: TRBJ1-4
d_call: .
v_call: TRBV19
cdr3_aa: CASSSISGVTNEKLFF

j_call: TRBJ2-1
d_call: TRBD1
v_call: TRBV29-1
cdr3_aa: CSVEGTGRYNEQFF

j_call: TRBJ1-5
d_call: .
v_call: TRBV2
cdr3_aa: CASSVSVYSNQPQHF

j_call: TRBJ1-1
d_call: .
v_call: TRBV11-2
cdr3_aa: CASSPPPPRNTEAFF

j_call: TRBJ2-7
d_call: .
v_call: TRBV11-2
cdr3_aa: CASGSFRESYEQYF

j_call: TRBJ1-1
d_call: TRBD1
v_call: TRBV7-7
cdr3_aa: CASSPEPGQADNTEAFF

j_call: TRBJ2-2
d_call: .
v_call: TRBV5-5
cdr3_aa: CASSFQGNTGELFF

j_call: TRBJ2-1
d_call: TRBD2
v_call: TRBV9
cdr3_aa: CASSSAGGPYNEQFF

j_call: TRBJ2-2
d_call: TRBD1
v_call: TRBV6-5
cdr3_aa: CASPTGLLNTGELFF

j_call: TRBJ1-1
d_call: .
v_call: TRBV5-8
cdr3_aa: CASSLRGGDTEAFF

j_call: TRBJ1-4
d_call: .
v_call: TRBV7-3
cdr3_aa: CASSLGPREKGEKLFF

j_call: TRBJ1-5
d_call: .
v_call: TRBV7-9
cdr3_aa: CASSLGTTEYSNQPQHF

j_call: TRBJ1-3
d_call: .
v_call: TRBV14
cdr3_aa: CASSQDLGRNTIYF

j_call: TRBJ1-1
d_call: TRBD1
v_call: TRBV6-1
cdr3_aa: CASSEQGAATEAFF

j_call: TRBJ1-1
d_call: .
v_call: TRBV5-1
cdr3_aa: CASSLTGMNTEAFF

j_call: TRBJ2-4
d_call: .
v_call: TRBV9
cdr3_aa: CASSVGRGGLAKNIQYF

j_call: TRBJ2-7
d_call: .
v_call: TRBV3-1/TRBV3-2
cdr3_aa: CASSREASEQYF

j_call: TRBJ2-7
d_call: TRBD1
v_call: TRBV4-1
cdr3_aa: CASSQGQGRSKDEQYF